These T cell receptor beta chains were read from a single sample in a study of regulatory T cells in long-lasting Graves disease. TCRdb reprocessed the multiplex PCR reads via MiXCR and lists one record per CDR3 protein. Of about 370,000 distinct CDR3 sequences in the sample, around a sixth were seen once. The sample here was peripheral blood mononuclear cells (PBMCs), taken at new diagnosis, from a patient treated with antithyroid drugs. Receptors were obtained from a female donor with Graves disease. CDR3s include the opening cysteine and the closing phenylalanine or tryptophan. Each record gives: CDR3 DNA, CDR3 protein, clone size, J gene, D gene, V gene. The D gene is left open where the match is weak. Size is omitted from some rows. Given values are once, few, many or a class for expanded clones.

DNA: TGTGCCAGCAGTTTAACGCACCCGACAGGGTATTTGGAAGCTTTCTTT; CDR3: CASSLTHPTGYLEAFF; size: NA; J: TRBJ1-1; D: TRBD1; V: TRBV25-1
DNA: TGTGCCAGCAGTGGAGGGGCAGATAATTCACCCCTCCACTTT; CDR3: CASSGGADNSPLHF; size: many; J: TRBJ1-6; D: NA; V: TRBV28
DNA: TGTGCCAGCAGTGAATTCCGGCATTCCCCGACCGGGGAGCTGTTTTTT; CDR3: CASSEFRHSPTGELFF; size: few; J: TRBJ2-2; D: NA; V: TRBV6-1
DNA: TGTGCCACCAGGAGGGACACCCGCATGATGAACACTGAAGCTTTCTTT; CDR3: CATRRDTRMMNTEAFF; size: many; J: TRBJ1-1; D: NA; V: TRBV15
DNA: TGTGCCAGCAGCCTCGGGGTAGCTCGTGTCTATGAGCAGTTCTTC; CDR3: CASSLGVARVYEQFF; size: many; J: TRBJ2-1; D: NA; V: TRBV5-1
DNA: TGTGCCAGCAGCCCACATCTCGAGGGTTACAATGAGCAGTTCTTC; CDR3: CASSPHLEGYNEQFF; size: many; J: TRBJ2-1; D: NA; V: TRBV7-2
DNA: TGTGCCAGCAGCCTGGGGGGCGGGGGAGAGACCCAGTACTTC; CDR3: CASSLGGGGETQYF; size: many; J: TRBJ2-5; D: NA; V: TRBV7-2
DNA: TGTGCCAGCAGCGGTTACCAGGGGGACTATGGCTACACCTTC; CDR3: CASSGYQGDYGYTF; size: few; J: TRBJ1-2; D: TRBD1; V: TRBV9
DNA: TGCAGCGTTGCGAGCACAGATACGCAGTATTTT; CDR3: CSVASTDTQYF; size: NA; J: TRBJ2-3; D: NA; V: TRBV29-1
DNA: TGTGCCTGGAGTTTCGGGCTTTATAGCAATCAGCCCCAGCATTTT; CDR3: CAWSFGLYSNQPQHF; size: many; J: TRBJ1-5; D: NA; V: TRBV30